This entry concerns a single TCR beta chain. What antigen it recognizes has not been identified. Per-base qualities were not stored, and no clone one base away is much larger. The CDR3, from cysteine to phenylalanine, totals 14 residues. Kept here is only the CDR3 DNA, which spans 42 bases and is read in frame from base 1. CDR1 and CDR2 are drawn from the germline V gene: SNHLY, FYNNEI. V and J are truncated by 7 bases and 0 bases respectively, leaving an intervening sequence of 10 bases. This sample was taken from a study of CD8 T cells in Susac syndrome (dated by TCRdb to between 2019 and 2020). In terms of the full investigation: Among the sequenced Susac syndrome patients, about 6 had clinically active disease and under 10 were in clinical remission. Clonality of the CD8+ T cell repertoire was compared between about a dozen healthy donors, about 14 Susac syndrome patients and roughly 16 multiple sclerosis patients. Repertoire sequencing was used to test whether CD8+ T cell activation and differentiation in Susac syndrome was antigen driven. At the time of blood withdrawal, Susac syndrome patients were either therapy-naive, taking corticosteroids (with some also receiving IVIg), or on IVIg alone. Here is what the overall study found, with its caveats: Clonal expansion was seen in Susac syndrome CD8+ repertoires, peaking in CD8+ TEMRA cells and being greater in clinically active patients than in remitting ones. The number of individuals in the TCR sequencing and HLA analysis was recognized as being relatively small. Looking at Susac-specific public clones, the researchers identified 15 to 20 in the total CD8+ repertoire and roughly 5 in the CD8+ TEMRA repertoire.

RNA was extracted with the RNeasy kit and roughly 0.45 to 1 ug was reverse transcribed using random hexamers. The immunoSEQ multiplex PCR assay, which covers 54 Vbeta and 13 Jbeta segments, was used to amplify TCR beta CDR3 regions. Bias from PCR amplification was corrected by using a synthetic template baseline for primer optimization and for computational correction. Turning to the authors' computational methods: Only productive sequences were kept, with reads annotated to V, D and J genes according to IMGT and analyzed in immunoSEQ Analyzer. Clonality was calculated as one minus the Shannon entropy normalized by log2 of the number of productive unique sequences. For each patient and control, public and private clones were evaluated among the 100 most prevalent clones. Clones were defined as Susac-specific when absent from the healthy and MS cohorts, from 1,000 to 1,100 published viral clones and from other ImmuneACCESS disease sequences. In-frame beta chains were kept once TCRdb had trimmed the public reads at Q25 with fastp and called clones with MiXCR. Records with the same CDR3 protein are collapsed into one entry carrying the most frequent genes and DNA. None of the V and J calls come from the authors' own analysis; TCRdb made them. The sample table contains under 85,000 distinct CDR3 sequences; only one count was recorded for approximately 95% of them. Of the sample, about 0.99% falls within the top ten clones.

Peripheral blood CD8+ and CD4+ T cells from healthy donors, Susac syndrome patients and multiple sclerosis patients were profiled by high-throughput TCR beta sequencing. The Susac syndrome patients fulfilled recently defined diagnostic criteria for definite or probable disease. Bulk CD8+ and CD4+ T cells were purified by magnetic negative isolation, while CD8+ TEMRA cells were enriched using FACS. Blood was collected in EDTA tubes and processed within 24 hours, with PBMCs isolated through density gradient centrifugation. PBMCs destined for TCR sequencing were cryopreserved in liquid nitrogen and later thawed in a 37 °C water bath. Purity of sorted or isolated CD4+, CD8+ and CD8+ TEMRA cells was at least 90%.

The sample was CD8+ T cells from PBMCs. This TCR came from a human donor with Susac syndrome. The receptor chain draws on TRBV2 and TRBJ2-1; the D gene cannot be resolved beyond TRBD1 or TRBD2, each matching 5 bases. The encoded CDR3 is CASKAGSSYNEQFF. The bases read TGTGCCAGCAAGGCAGGGAGCTCCTACAATGAGCAGTTCTTC. This CDR3, with the reference TRBV2 and TRBJ2-1 proteins standing in past its ends, gives the full variable domain EPEVTQTPSHQVTQMGQEVILRCVPISNHLYFYWYRQILGQKVEFLVSFYNNEISEKSEIFDDQFSVERPDGSNFTLKIRSTKLEDSAMYFCASKAGSSYNEQFFGPGTRLTVL.